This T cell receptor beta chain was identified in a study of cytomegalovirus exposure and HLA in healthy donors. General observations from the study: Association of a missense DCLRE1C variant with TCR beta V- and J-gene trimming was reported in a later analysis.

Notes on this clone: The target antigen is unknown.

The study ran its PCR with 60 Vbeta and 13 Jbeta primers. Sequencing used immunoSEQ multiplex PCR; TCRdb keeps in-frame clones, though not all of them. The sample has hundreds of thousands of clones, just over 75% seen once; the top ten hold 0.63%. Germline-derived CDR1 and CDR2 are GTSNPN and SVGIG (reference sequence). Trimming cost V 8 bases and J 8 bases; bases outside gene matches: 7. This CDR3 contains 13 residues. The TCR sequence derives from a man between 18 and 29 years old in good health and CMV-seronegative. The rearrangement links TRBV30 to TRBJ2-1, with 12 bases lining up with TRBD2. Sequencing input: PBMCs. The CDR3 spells CAELAGGLDEQFF. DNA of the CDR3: TGTGCCGAACTAGCGGGAGGTTTGGATGAGCAGTTCTTC.